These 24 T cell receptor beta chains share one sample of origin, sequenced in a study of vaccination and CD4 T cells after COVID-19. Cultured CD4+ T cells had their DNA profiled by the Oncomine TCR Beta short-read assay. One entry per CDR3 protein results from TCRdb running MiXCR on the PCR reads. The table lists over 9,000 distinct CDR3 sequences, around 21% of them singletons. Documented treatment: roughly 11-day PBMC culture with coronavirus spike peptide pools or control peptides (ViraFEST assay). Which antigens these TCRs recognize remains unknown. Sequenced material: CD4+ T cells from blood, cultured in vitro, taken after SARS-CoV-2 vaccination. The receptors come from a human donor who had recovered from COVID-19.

The CDR3 nucleotides are TGTGCCAGCAGCTTCCTAAAGACAGGGGATGGAAACACCATATATTTT. Its protein is CASSFLKTGDGNTIYF. This chain connects TRBV7-9 to TRBJ1-3; 8 nucleotides align to TRBD1. Losses at the gene ends were 3 bases for V and 3 bases for J; bases not matched to a gene: 7. The CDR3 has 16 residues. The V gene's germline CDR1 is SEHNR and CDR2 FQNEAQ (reference sequence). The variable domain in full, completed from reference TRBV7-9 and TRBJ1-3, reads DTGVSQNPRHKITKRGQNVTFRCDPISEHNRLYWYRQTLGQGPEFLTYFQNEAQLEKSRLLSDRFSAERPKGSFSTLEIQRTEQGDSAMYLCASSFLKTGDGNTIYFGEGSWLTVV.

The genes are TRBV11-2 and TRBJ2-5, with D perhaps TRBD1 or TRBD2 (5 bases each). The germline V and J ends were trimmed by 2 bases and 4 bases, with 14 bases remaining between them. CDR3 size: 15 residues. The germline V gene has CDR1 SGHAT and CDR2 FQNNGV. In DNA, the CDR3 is TGTGCCAGCAGCTTACGGGTCGGGGCGGGAGAGACCCAGTACTTC. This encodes CASSLRVGAGETQYF.

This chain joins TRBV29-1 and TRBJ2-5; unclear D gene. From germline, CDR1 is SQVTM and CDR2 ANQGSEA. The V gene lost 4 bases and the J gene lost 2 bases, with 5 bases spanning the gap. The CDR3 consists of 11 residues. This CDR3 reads CSVAGQETQYF. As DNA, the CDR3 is TGCAGCGTTGCTGGTCAAGAGACCCAGTACTTC.

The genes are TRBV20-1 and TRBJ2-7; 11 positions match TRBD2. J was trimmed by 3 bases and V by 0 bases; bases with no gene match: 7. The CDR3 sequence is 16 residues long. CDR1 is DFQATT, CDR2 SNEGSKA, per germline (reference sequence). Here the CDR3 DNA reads TGCAGTGCTAGAGATCGGACTAGCGGGTCTTACTACGAGCAGTACTTC. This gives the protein CSARDRTSGSYYEQYF.

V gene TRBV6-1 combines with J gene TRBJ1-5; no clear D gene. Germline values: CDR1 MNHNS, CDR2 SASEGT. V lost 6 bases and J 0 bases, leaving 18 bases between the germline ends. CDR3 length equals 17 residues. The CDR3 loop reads CASRPPNKLVSNQPQHF. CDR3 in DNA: TGTGCCAGCAGGCCCCCCAACAAACTAGTTAGCAATCAGCCCCAGCATTTT.

CDR3 protein: CASSVDVESYEQYF. The CDR3, as DNA: TGTGCCAGCAGCGTCGACGTGGAAAGCTACGAGCAGTACTTC. The chain is built from TRBV9 and TRBJ2-7; D not resolved. The CDR3 has 14 amino acids. V was shortened by 2 bases and J by 3 bases, with 12 bases between the two germline ends. The germline V gene encodes CDR1 SGDLS and CDR2 YYNGEE.

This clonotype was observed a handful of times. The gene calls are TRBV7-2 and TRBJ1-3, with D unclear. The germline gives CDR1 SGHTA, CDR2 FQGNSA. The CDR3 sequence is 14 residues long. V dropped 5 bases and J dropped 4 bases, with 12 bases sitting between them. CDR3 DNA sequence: TGTGCCAGCAGCCGTCAATTGGAAGGAAACACCATATATTTT. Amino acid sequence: CASSRQLEGNTIYF.

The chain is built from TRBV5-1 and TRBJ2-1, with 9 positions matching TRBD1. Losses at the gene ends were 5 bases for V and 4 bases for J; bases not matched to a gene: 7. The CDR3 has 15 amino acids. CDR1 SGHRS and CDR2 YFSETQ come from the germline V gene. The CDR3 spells CASRSGQGYYNEQFF. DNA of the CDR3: TGCGCCAGCAGGAGCGGACAGGGGTATTACAATGAGCAGTTCTTC.

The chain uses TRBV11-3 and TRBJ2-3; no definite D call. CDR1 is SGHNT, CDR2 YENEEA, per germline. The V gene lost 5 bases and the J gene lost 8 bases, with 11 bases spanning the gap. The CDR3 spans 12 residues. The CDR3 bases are TGTGCCAGCAGCCGGCCCCAAAGTACGCAGTATTTT. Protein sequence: CASSRPQSTQYF. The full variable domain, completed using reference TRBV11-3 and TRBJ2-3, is EAGVVQSPRYKIIEKKQPVAFWCNPISGHNTLYWYLQNLGQGPELLIRYENEEAVDDSQLPKDRFSAERLKGVDSTLKIQPAELGDSAVYLCASSRPQSTQYFGPGTRLTVL.

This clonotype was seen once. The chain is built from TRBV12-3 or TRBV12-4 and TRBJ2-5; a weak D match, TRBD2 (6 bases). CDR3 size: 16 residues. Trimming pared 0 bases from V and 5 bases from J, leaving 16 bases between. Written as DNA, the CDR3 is TGTGCCAGCAGTTTAGCGCGGGGATCCAAAGGGGAGACCCAGTACTTC. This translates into CASSLARGSKGETQYF.

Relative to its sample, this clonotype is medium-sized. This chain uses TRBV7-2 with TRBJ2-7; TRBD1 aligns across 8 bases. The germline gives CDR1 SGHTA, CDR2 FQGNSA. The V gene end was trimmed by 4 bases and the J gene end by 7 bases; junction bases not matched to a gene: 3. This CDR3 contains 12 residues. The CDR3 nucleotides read TGTGCCAGCAGCTCGACAGGGGTTGAGCAGTACTTC. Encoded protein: CASSSTGVEQYF.

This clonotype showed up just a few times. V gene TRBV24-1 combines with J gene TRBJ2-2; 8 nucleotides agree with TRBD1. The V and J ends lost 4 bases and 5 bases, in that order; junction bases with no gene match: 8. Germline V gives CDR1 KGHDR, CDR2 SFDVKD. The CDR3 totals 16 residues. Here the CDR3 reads CATSDATGADTGELFF. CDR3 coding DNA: TGTGCCACCAGTGACGCGACAGGGGCTGATACCGGGGAGCTGTTTTTT.

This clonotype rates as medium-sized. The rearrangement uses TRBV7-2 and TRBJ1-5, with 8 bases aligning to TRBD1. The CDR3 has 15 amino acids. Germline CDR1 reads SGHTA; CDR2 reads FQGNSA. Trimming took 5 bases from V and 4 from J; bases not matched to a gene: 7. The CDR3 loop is CASSPGQGPNQPQHF. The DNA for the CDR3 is TGTGCCAGCAGCCCCGGACAGGGCCCGAATCAGCCCCAGCATTTT.

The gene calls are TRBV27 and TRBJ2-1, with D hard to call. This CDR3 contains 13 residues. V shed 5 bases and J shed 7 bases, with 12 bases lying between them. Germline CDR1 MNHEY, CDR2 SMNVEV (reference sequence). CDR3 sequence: CASSPHGQNEQFF. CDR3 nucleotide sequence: TGTGCCAGCAGTCCCCACGGGCAGAATGAGCAGTTCTTC.

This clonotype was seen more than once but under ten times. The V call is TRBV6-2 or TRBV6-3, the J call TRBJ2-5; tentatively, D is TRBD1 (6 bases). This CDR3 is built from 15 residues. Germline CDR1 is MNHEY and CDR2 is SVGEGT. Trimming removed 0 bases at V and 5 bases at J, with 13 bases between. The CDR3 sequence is CASSYSGASQETQYF. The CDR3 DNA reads TGTGCCAGCAGTTACTCGGGGGCAAGTCAGGAGACCCAGTACTTC.

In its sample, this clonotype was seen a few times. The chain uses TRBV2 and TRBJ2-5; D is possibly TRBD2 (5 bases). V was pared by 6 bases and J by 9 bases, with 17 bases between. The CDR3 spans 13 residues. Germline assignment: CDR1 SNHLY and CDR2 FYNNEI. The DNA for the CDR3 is TGTGCCAGCAGGAAGGAGGCCCCTGAATCCCAGTACTTC. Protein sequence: CASRKEAPESQYF.

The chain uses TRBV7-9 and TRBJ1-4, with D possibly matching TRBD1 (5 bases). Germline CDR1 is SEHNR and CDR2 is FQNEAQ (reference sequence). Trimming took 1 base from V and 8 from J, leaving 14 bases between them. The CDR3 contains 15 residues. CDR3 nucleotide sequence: TGTGCCAGCAGCTTAGGACAGTCAGGCACGGAAAAACTGTTTTTT. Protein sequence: CASSLGQSGTEKLFF. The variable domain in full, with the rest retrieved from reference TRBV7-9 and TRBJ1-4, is DTGVSQNPRHKITKRGQNVTFRCDPISEHNRLYWYRQTLGQGPEFLTYFQNEAQLEKSRLLSDRFSAERPKGSFSTLEIQRTEQGDSAMYLCASSLGQSGTEKLFFGSGTQLSVL.

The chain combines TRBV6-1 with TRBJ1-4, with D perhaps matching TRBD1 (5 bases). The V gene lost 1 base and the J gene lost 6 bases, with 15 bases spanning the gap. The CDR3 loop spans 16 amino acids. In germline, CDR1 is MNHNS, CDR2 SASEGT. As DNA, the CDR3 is TGTGCCAGCAGTGAAGAATTACCGGGACTGGATGAAAAACTGTTTTTT. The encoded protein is CASSEELPGLDEKLFF.

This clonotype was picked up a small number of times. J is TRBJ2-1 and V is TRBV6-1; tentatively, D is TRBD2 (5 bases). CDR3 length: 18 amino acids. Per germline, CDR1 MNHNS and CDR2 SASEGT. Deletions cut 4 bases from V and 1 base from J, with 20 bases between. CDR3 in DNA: TGTGCCAGCAGTGGGGGAGCGATGTTGGGCAGATCCTACAATGAGCAGTTCTTC. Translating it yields CASSGGAMLGRSYNEQFF.

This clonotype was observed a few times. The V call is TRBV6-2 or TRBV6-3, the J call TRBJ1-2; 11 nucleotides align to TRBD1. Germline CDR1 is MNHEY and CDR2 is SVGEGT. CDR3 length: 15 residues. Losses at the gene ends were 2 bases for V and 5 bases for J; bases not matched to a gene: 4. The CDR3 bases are TGTGCCAGCAGTTACCGTGGACAGGGGGCTTATGGCTACACCTTC. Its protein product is CASSYRGQGAYGYTF.

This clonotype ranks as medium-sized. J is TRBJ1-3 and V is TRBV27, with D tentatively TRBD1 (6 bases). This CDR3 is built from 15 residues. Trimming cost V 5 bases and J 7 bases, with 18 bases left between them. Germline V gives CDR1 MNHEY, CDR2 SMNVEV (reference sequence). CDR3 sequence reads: CASSPYSTGSNTIYF. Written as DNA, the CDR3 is TGTGCCAGCAGTCCCTACTCTACAGGGTCCAACACCATATATTTT.

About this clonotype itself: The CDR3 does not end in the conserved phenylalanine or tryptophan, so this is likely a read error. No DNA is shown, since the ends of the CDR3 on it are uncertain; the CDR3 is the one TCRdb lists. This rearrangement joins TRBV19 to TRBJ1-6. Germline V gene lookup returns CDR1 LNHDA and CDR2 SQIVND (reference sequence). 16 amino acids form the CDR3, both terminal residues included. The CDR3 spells CASSNRVGHAKFTPPL.

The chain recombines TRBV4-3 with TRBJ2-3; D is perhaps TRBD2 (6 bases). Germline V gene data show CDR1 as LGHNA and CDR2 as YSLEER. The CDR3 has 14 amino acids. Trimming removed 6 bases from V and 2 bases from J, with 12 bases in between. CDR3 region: CASSGLSLTDTQYF. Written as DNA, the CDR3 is TGCGCCAGCAGTGGACTAAGCCTCACAGATACGCAGTATTTT.

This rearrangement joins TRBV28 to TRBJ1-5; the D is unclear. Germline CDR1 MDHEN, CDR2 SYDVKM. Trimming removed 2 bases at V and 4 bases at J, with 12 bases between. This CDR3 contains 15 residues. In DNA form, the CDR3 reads TGTGCCAGCAGTTTACCGGGCAGGAGAAATCAGCCCCAGCATTTT. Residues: CASSLPGRRNQPQHF.